Given below is one TCR beta chain in context. Its cognate antigen has yet to be identified. Base quality data are lacking; no much larger clone is found one base away. The CDR3, cysteine through phenylalanine, is 15 amino acids long. The retained sequence is limited to the CDR3, 45 bases, with the frame set at the first base. Taken from the germline V gene, the CDR1 and CDR2 loops are SGHRS and YFSETQ. Trimming accounts for 4 bases at V and 2 bases at J, while the number of junction bases matched to no gene is 5. This record belongs to a study of T cell changes during pregnancy in multiple sclerosis (dated by TCRdb to about 2019). General notes on the study: In women with multiple sclerosis, the researchers looked at how the T cell repertoire shifted as pregnancy progressed.

Libraries were constructed by the immunoSEQ multiplex PCR assay. TCRdb stores this immuneACCESS table with in-frame sequences only. Part of the clones is absent; in the studies checked, under half of the shortfall reflects unresolved V genes, and no reason is known for the rest. This sample comprises some 120,000 clones, about 94% of them detected only once. The ten largest clones capture less than 2% of the sample. The material sequenced was peripheral blood, taken in the third trimester of pregnancy. Rearrangement joined TRBV5-1 to TRBJ2-3, with 9 bases matching TRBD2. This clonotype was obtained from a female donor with multiple sclerosis, enrolled in a pregnancy study. The DNA reads TGCGCCAGCAGCGCCTCTAGCGGGGCCACAGATACGCAGTATTTT. This gives the protein CASSASSGATDTQYF. Extended through the reference TRBV5-1 and TRBJ2-3 proteins, this CDR3 yields the full variable domain: KAGVTQTPRYLIKTRGQQVTLSCSPISGHRSVSWYQQTPGQGLQFLFEYFSETQRNKGNFPGRFSGRQFSNSRSEMNVSTLELGDSALYLCASSASSGATDTQYFGPGTRLTVL.